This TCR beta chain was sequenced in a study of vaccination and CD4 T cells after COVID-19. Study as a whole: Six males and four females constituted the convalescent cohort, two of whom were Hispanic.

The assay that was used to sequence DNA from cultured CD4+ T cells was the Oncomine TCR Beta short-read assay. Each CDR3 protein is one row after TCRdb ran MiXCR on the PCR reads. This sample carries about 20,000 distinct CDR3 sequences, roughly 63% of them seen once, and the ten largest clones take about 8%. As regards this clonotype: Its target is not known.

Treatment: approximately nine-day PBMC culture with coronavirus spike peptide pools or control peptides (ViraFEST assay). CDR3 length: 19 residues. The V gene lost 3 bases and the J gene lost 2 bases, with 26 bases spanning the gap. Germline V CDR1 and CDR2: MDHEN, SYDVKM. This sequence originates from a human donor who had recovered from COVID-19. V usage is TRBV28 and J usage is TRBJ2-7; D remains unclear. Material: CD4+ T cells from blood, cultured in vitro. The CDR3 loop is CASSFFFSPRVLQTYEQYF. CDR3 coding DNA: TGTGCCAGCAGTTTCTTTTTCTCCCCCCGGGTCCTTCAGACCTACGAGCAGTACTTC.